This T cell receptor beta chain came from a study of blood T cell repertoires in COVID-19. In the study overall: Researchers got acute and convalescent COVID-19 samples from the United States, Italy and Spain. PBMCs, B-cell-depleted T cells, or T cells provided the cDNA or gDNA that made up the material.

The authors' processing: Scientists estimated how many nucleated cells there were by amplifying reference gene primers. Data came from immunoSEQ multiplex PCR; TCRdb stores just in-frame clones and leaves some out. The V and J calls and the clone size are those of that table, but D and trimming were determined from the DNA. Seen here are over 150,000 clones, about 88% observed once, and the top ten hold about 3%. Sequencing was done on a sample of peripheral blood. The receptor was isolated from a man aged 40-49 years with active or convalescent COVID-19.

CDR3 region: CASSLGQTTTNYGYTF. The CDR3 DNA is TGTGCCAGCAGCCTCGGACAGACTACAACTAACTATGGCTACACCTTC. The chain is built from TRBV7-9 and TRBJ1-2; D is possibly TRBD1 (6 bases). The ends were cut back, 5 bases at V and 0 bases at J, with 16 bases in the middle. Germline V CDR1 and CDR2: SEHNR, FQNEAQ (reference sequence). CDR3 length: 16 residues.